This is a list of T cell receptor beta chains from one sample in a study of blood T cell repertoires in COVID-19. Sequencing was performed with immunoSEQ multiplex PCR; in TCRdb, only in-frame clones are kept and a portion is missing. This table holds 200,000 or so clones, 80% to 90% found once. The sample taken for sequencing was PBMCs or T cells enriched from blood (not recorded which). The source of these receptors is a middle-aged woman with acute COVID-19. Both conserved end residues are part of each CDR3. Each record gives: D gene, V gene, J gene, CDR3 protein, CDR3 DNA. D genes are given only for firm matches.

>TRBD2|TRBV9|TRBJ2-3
CASSPGLAGVGTDTQYF
TGTGCCAGCAGCCCGGGACTAGCGGGAGTTGGCACAGATACGCAGTATTTT
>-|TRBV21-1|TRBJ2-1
CASSSPCVDEQFF
TGTGCCAGCAGCTCCCCTTGCGTGGATGAGCAGTTCTTC
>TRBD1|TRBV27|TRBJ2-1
CASIPEGATYNEQFF
TGTGCCAGCATCCCCGAGGGGGCTACATACAATGAGCAGTTCTTC
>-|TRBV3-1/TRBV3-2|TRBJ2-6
CASSQERGFYSGANVLTF
TGTGCCAGCAGCCAAGAGAGGGGGTTCTACTCTGGGGCCAACGTCCTGACTTTC
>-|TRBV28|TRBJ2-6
CASSLVGAGANVLTF
TGTGCCAGCAGTTTAGTAGGGGCTGGGGCCAACGTCCTGACTTTC
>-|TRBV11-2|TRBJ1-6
CASPRRGPYNSPLHF
TGTGCCAGCCCTAGGCGGGGTCCCTATAATTCACCCCTCCACTTT
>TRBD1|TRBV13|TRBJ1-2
CASSSGTDTRNYGYTF
TGTGCCAGCAGTTCCGGGACAGACACCCGTAACTATGGCTACACCTTC
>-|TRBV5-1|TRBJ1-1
CASRGVGTEAFF
TGCGCCAGCAGAGGGGTGGGTACTGAAGCTTTCTTT
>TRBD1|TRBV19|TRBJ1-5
CASSDRVQPQHF
TGTGCCAGTAGTGACAGGGTTCAGCCCCAGCATTTT
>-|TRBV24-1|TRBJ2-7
CATSDPDIYEQYF
TGTGCCACCAGTGATCCTGACATTTACGAGCAGTACTTC
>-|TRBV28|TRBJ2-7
CASRYDRSYEQYF
TGTGCCAGCAGATACGACAGGTCCTACGAGCAGTACTTC
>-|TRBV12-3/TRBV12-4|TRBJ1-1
CASRLGGGSEAFF
TGTGCCAGCAGGTTAGGAGGGGGTTCTGAAGCTTTCTTT
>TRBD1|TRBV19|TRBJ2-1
CASSQTGDVGNEQFF
TGTGCCAGTAGCCAGACAGGGGATGTCGGGAATGAGCAGTTCTTC
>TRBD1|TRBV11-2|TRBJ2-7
CASSLVAGGNIYEQYF
TGTGCCAGCAGCTTAGTTGCAGGGGGAAACATCTACGAGCAGTACTTC
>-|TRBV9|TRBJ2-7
CASSVADSPTRQYF
TGTGCCAGCAGCGTAGCGGACAGTCCTACGAGGCAGTACTTC
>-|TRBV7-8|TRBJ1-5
CASSGLPFLGAKNQPQHF
TGTGCCAGCAGCGGATTACCGTTCCTGGGGGCAAAGAATCAGCCCCAGCATTTT